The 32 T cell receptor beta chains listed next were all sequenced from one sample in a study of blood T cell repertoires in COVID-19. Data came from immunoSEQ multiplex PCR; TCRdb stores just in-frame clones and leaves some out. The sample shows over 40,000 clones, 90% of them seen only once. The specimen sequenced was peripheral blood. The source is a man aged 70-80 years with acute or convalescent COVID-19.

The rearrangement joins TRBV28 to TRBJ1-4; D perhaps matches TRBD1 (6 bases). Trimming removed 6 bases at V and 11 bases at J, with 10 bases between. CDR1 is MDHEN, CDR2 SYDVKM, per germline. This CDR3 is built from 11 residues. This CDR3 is CASRGGVKLFF. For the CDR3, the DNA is TGTGCCAGCAGAGGGGGGGTGAAACTGTTTTTT.

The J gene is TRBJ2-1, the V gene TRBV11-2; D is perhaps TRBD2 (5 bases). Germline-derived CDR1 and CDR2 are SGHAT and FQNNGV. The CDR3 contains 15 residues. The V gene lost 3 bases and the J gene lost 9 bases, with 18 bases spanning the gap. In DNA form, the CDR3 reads TGTGCCAGCAGCTTTGGGATAGCGTCTTTCCCTGAGCAGTTCTTC. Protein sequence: CASSFGIASFPEQFF.

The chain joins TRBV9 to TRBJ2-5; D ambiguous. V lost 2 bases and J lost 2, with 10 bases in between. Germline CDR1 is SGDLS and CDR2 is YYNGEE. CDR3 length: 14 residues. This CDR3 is CASSVGSPQETQYF. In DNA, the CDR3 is TGTGCCAGCAGCGTGGGCAGCCCTCAAGAGACCCAGTACTTC.

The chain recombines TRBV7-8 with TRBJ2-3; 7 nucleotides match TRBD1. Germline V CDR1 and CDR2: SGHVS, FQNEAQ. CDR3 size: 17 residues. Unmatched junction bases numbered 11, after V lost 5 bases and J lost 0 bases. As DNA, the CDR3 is TGTGCCAGCAGCCTTCCGCGGACAGGTGATAGCACAGATACGCAGTATTTT. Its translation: CASSLPRTGDSTDTQYF.

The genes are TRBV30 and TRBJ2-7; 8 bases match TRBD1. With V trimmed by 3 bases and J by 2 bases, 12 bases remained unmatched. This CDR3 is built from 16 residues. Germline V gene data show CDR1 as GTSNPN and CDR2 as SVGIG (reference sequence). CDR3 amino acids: CAWRFPVGQGPYEQYF. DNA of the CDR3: TGTGCCTGGAGGTTCCCGGTCGGACAGGGACCCTACGAGCAGTACTTC.

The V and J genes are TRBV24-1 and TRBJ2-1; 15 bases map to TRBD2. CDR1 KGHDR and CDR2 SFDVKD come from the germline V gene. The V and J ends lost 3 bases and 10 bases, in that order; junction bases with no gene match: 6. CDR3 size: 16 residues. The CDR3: CATSDGLAGGLAEQFF. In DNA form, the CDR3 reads TGTGCCACCAGTGATGGACTAGCGGGGGGGCTGGCGGAGCAGTTCTTC.

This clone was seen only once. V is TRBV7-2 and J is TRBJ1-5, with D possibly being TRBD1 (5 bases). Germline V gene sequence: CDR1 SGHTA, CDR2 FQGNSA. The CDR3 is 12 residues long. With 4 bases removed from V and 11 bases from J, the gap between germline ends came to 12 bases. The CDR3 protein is CASSSPGRTQHF. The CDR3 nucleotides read TGTGCCAGCAGCTCCCCAGGGAGGACCCAGCATTTT.

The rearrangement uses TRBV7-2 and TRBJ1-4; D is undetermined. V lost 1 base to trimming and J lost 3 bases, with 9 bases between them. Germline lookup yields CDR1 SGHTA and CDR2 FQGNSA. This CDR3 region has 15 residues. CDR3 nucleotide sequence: TGTGCCAGCAGCTTAGTATCGCACTCTAATGAAAAACTGTTTTTT. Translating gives CASSLVSHSNEKLFF.

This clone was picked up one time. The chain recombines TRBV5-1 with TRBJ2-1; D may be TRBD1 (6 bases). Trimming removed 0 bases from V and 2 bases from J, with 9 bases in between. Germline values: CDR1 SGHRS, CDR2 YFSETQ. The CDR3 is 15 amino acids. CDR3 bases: TGCGCCAGCAGCTTGGGACAGGTTACCTACAATGAGCAGTTCTTC. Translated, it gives CASSLGQVTYNEQFF. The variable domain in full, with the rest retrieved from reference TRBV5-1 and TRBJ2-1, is KAGVTQTPRYLIKTRGQQVTLSCSPISGHRSVSWYQQTPGQGLQFLFEYFSETQRNKGNFPGRFSGRQFSNSRSEMNVSTLELGDSALYLCASSLGQVTYNEQFFGPGTRLTVL.

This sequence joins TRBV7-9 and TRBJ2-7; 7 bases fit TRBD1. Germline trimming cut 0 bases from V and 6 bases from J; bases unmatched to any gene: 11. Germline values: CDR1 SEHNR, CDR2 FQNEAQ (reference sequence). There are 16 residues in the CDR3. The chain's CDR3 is CASSLASTGRPGEQYF. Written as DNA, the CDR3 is TGTGCCAGCAGCTTAGCGTCGACAGGGCGCCCGGGCGAGCAGTACTTC.

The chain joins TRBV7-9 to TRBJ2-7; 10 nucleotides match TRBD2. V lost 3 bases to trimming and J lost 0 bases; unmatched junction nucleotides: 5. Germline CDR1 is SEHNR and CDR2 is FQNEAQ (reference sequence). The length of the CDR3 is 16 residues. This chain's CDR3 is CASSFLAGVFSYEQYF. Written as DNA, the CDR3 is TGTGCCAGCAGCTTCCTAGCGGGGGTCTTCTCCTACGAGCAGTACTTC.

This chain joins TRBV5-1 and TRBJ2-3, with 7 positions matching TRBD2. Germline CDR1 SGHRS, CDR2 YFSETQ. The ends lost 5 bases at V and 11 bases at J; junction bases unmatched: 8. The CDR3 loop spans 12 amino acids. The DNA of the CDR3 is TGCGCCAGCAGTCCACTACAGCGGGAGCAGTATTTT. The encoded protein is CASSPLQREQYF.

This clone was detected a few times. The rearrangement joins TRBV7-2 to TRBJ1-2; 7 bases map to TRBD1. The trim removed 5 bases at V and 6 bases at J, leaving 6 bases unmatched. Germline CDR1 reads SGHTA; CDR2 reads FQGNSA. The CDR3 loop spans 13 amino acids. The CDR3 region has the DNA TGTGCCAGCAGCCCGGTGGACAGGCATGGCTACACCTTC. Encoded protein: CASSPVDRHGYTF.

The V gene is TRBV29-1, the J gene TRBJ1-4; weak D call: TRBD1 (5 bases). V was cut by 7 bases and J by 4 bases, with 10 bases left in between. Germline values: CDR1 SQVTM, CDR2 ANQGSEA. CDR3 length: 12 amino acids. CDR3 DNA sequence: TGCAGCGCCTCGGGACTTAATGAAAAACTGTTTTTT. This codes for CSASGLNEKLFF.

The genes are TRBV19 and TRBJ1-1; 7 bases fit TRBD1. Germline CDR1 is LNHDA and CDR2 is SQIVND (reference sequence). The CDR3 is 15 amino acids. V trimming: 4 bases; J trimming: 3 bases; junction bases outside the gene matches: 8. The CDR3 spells CASSNQTGSDTEAFF. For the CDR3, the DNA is TGTGCCAGTAGTAACCAGACAGGGAGTGACACTGAAGCTTTCTTT.

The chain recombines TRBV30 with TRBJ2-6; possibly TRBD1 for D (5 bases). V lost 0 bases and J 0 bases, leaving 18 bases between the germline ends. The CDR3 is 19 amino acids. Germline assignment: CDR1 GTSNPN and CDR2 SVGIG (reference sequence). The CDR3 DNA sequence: TGTGCCTGGAGTGTAGGTGGTCCTTGGCAGGGCTCTGGGGCCAACGTCCTGACTTTC. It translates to CAWSVGGPWQGSGANVLTF.

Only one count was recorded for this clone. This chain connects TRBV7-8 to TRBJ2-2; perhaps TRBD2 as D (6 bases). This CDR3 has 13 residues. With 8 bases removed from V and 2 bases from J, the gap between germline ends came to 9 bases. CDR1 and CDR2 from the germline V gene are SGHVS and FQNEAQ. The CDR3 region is CASGGLNTGELFF. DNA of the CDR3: TGTGCCAGCGGGGGGTTAAACACCGGGGAGCTGTTTTTT.

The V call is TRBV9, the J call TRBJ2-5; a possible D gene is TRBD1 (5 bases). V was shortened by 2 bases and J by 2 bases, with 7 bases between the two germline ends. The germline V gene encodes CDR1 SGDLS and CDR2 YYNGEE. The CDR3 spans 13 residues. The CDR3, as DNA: TGTGCCAGCAGCGTTGGGGCACAAGAGACCCAGTACTTC. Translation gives CASSVGAQETQYF.

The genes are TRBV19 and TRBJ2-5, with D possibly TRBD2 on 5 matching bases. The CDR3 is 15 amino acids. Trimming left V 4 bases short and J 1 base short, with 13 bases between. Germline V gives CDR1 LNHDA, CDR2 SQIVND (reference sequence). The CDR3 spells CASSTGSGLQETQYF. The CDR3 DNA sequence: TGTGCCAGTAGTACGGGGTCAGGACTCCAAGAGACCCAGTACTTC.

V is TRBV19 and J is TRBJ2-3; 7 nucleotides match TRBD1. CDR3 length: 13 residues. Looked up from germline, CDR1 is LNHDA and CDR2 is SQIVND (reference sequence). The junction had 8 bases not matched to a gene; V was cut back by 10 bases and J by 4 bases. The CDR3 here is CATDRVGSDTQYF. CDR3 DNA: TGTGCCACCGACAGGGTCGGCTCAGATACGCAGTATTTT.

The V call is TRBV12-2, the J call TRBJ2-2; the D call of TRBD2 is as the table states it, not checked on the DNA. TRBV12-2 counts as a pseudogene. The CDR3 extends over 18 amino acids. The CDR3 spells CASRFRCAGDIGTGELFF. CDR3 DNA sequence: TGTGCAAGTCGCTTCCGTTGTGCGGGGGATATAGGCACCGGGGAGCTGTTTTTT.

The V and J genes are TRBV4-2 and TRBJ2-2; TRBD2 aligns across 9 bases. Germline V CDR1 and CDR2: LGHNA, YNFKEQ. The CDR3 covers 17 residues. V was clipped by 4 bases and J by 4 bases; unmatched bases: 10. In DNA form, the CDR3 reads TGTGCCAGCAGCCTCCAGGGCGGGGGGGCCGGCACCGGGGAGCTGTTTTTT. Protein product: CASSLQGGGAGTGELFF.

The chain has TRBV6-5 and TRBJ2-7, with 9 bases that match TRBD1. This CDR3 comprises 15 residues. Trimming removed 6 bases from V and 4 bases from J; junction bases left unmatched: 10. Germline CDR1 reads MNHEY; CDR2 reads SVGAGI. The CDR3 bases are TGTGCCAGCAGGTCAACCGGGACAGGGCTATACGAGCAGTACTTC. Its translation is CASRSTGTGLYEQYF.

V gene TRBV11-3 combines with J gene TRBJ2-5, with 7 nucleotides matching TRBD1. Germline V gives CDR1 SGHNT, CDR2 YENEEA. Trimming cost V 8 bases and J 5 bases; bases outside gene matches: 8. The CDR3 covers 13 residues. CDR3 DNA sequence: TGTGCCAGCTCCCGGGACAGAGGGGAGACCCAGTACTTC. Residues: CASSRDRGETQYF.

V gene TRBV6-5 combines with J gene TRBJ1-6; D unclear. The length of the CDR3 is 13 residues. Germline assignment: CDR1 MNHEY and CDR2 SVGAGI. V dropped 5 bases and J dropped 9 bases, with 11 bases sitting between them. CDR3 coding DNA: TGTGCCAGCAGTCTGCGTCAGGTTTCACCCCTCCACTTT. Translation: CASSLRQVSPLHF.

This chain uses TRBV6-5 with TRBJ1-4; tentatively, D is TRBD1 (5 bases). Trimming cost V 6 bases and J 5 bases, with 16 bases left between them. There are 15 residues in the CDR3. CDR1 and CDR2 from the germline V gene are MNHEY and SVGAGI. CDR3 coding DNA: TGTGCCAGCAGCAGCTCCGGGGGTTTGAATGAAAAACTGTTTTTT. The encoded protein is CASSSSGGLNEKLFF.

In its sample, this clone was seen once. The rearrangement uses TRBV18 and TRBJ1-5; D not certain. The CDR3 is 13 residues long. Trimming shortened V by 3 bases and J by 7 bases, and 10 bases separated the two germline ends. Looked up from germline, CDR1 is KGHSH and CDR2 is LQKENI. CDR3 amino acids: CASSPELWQPQHF. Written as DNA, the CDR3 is TGTGCCAGCTCACCGGAGTTGTGGCAGCCCCAGCATTTT.

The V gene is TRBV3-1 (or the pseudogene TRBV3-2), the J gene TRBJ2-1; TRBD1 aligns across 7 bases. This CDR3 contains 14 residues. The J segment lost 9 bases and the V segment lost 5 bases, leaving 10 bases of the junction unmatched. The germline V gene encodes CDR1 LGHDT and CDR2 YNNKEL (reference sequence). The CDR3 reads CASSTQTGSSEQFF. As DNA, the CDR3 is TGTGCCAGCAGCACCCAGACAGGGTCCAGTGAGCAGTTCTTC.

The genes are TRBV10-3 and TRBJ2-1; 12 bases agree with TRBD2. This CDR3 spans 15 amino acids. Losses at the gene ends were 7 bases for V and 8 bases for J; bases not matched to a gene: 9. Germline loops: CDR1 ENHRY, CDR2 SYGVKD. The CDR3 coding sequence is TGTGCCATCAAAAACCCTAGCGGGGGGGCCTATGAGCAGTTCTTC. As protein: CAIKNPSGGAYEQFF.

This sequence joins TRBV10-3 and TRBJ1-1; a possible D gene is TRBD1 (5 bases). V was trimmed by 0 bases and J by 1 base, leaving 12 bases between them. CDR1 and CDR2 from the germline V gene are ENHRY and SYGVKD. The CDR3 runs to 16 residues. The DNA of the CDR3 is TGTGCCATCAGTGAGTCGACGGGGGTCGGGAACACTGAAGCTTTCTTT. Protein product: CAISESTGVGNTEAFF.

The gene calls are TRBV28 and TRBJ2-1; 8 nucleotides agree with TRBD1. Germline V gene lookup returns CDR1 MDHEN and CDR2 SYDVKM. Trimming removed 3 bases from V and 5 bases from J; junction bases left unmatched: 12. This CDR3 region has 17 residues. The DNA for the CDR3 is TGTGCCAGCAGTTTGATTTCCGGGACAGGCCTCGACAATGAGCAGTTCTTC. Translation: CASSLISGTGLDNEQFF.

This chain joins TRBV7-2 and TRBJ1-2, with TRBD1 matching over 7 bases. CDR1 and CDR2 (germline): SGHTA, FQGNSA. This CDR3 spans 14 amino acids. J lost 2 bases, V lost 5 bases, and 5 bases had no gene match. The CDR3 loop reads CASSLKGANYGYTF. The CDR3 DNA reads TGTGCCAGCAGCCTAAAGGGGGCAAACTATGGCTACACCTTC.